This TCR beta chain was captured by sequencing in a study of Graves' ophthalmopathy and Graves' hyperthyroidism. Study as a whole: Hyperthyroidism showing no ophthalmopathy within 18 months of follow-up was stable. Regarding the study as a whole: Detection in blood was also observed for most expanded thyroid clonotypes above 0.001 frequency. Discriminating ophthalmopathy from stable hyperthyroidism, a 13-signature model attained a sensitivity of under 90% and a specificity of about 83%.

Comments on this clonotype: The target antigen is unknown.

The length of the CDR3 is 15 residues. The germline V gene encodes CDR1 GTSNPN and CDR2 SVGIG (reference sequence). V was shortened by 0 bases and J by 0 bases, with 11 bases between the two germline ends. RNA transcripts served as template for amplifying TCR beta CDR3 sequences. HTBI primers primed a first-round RT-PCR, and a second-round multiplex PCR followed. TCRdb itself ran the multiplex PCR reads through MiXCR, one entry per CDR3 protein. The table lists a few hundred thousand distinct CDR3 sequences, less than 40% of them singletons. Sequenced input: peripheral blood or thyroid tissue (not recorded which). The chain links TRBV30 to TRBJ1-1; perhaps TRBD1 as D (6 bases). The clonotype was recovered from an adult man with Graves' hyperthyroidism. CDR3 nucleotide sequence: TGTGCCTGGAGTGTATGGGGGACAATGAACACTGAAGCTTTCTTT. Translating gives CAWSVWGTMNTEAFF.